The clone carrying this T cell receptor (beta chain) was detected a few times. Its specificity is unknown. The entry originates in a study of CD8 T cells in ankylosing spondylitis. Making use of molecular barcodes, quantitative 5'-RACE generated TCR beta libraries. TCRdb reprocessed the 5' RACE reads with MiXCR, giving one entry per CDR3 protein. Of some 800,000 distinct CDR3 sequences listed, approximately 10% are singletons. Study results and caveats: Disease-linked clones were reportedly significantly enriched in matched ankylosing spondylitis synovial fluid. A TCR beta motif of eight or nine highly homologous variants seemed to mark ankylosing spondylitis blood. Past studies reported some motif variants in reactive arthritis synovial fluid and blood. Disease-associated clonotypes exhibited CD8+ identity and were relatively infrequent in peripheral blood.

The CDR3 sequence is 12 residues long. Germline V lookup: CDR1 DFQATT, CDR2 SNEGSKA (reference sequence). V gave up 4 bases and J gave up 10 bases, with 14 bases separating them. The rearrangement joins TRBV20-1 to TRBJ2-1; D uncertain. The sample consisted of blood, either unsorted or a sorted T cell fraction (not recorded which). The sequence derives from a male donor with ankylosing spondylitis. In DNA form, the CDR3 reads TGCAGTGCTATCAAAAGAGAAGGCGAGCAGTTCTTC. As protein: CSAIKREGEQFF.